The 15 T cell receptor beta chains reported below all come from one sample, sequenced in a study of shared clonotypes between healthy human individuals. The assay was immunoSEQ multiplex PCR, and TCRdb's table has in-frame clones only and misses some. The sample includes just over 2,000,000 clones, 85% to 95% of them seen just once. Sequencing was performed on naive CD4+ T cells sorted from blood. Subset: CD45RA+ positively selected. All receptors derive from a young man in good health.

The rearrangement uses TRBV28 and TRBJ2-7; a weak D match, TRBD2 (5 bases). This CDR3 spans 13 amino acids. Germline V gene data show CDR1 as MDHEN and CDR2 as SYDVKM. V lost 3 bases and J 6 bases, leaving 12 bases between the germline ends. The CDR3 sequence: CASSFLRGSEQYF. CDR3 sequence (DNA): TGTGCCAGCAGTTTCTTACGGGGTTCCGAGCAGTACTTC. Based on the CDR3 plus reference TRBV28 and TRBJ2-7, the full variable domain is DVKVTQSSRYLVKRTGEKVFLECVQDMDHENMFWYRQDPGLGLRLIYFSYDVKMKEKGDIPEGYSVSREKKERFSLILESASTNQTSMYLCASSFLRGSEQYFGPGTRLTVT.

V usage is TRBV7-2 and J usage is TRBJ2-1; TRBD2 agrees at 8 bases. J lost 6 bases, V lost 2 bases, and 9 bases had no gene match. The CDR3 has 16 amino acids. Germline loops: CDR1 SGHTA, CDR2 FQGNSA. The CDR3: CASSLFSGLASNEQFF. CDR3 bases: TGTGCCAGCAGCTTATTCTCCGGACTAGCATCCAATGAGCAGTTCTTC.

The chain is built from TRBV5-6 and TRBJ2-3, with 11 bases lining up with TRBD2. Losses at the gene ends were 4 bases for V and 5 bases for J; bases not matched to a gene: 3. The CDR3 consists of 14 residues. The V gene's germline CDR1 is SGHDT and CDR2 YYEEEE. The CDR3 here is CASSGLAGLDTQYF. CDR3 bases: TGTGCCAGCAGCGGACTAGCGGGCTTAGATACGCAGTATTTT. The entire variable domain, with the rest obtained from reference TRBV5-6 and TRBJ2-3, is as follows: DAGVTQSPTHLIKTRGQQVTLRCSPKSGHDTVSWYQQALGQGPQFIFQYYEEEERQRGNFPDRFSGHQFPNYSSELNVNALLLGDSALYLCASSGLAGLDTQYFGPGTRLTVL.

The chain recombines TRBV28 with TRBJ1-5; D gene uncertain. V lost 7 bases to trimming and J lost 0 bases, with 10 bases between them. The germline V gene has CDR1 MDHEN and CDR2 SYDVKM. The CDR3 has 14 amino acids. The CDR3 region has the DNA TGTGCCAGCATCAAAATCCATAGCAATCAGCCCCAGCATTTT. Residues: CASIKIHSNQPQHF.

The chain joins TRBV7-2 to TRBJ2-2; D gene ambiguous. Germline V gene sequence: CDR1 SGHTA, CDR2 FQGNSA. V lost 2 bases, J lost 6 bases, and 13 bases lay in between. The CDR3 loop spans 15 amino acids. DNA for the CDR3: TGTGCCAGCAGCTTATTCTCAGTCGTCGCCGGGGAGCTGTTTTTT. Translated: CASSLFSVVAGELFF.

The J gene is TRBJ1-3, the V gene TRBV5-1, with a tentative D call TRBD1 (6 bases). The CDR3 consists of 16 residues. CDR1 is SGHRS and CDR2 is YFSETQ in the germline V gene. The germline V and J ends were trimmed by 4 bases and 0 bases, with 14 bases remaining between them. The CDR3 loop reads CASSIETGFSGNTIYF. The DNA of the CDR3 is TGCGCCAGCAGCATTGAGACAGGTTTCTCTGGAAACACCATATATTTT.

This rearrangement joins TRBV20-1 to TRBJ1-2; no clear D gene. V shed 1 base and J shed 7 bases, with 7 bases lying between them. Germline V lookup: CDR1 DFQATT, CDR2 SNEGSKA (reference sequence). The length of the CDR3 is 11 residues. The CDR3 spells CSARVVFGYTF. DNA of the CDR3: TGCAGTGCTAGAGTGGTGTTTGGCTACACCTTC.

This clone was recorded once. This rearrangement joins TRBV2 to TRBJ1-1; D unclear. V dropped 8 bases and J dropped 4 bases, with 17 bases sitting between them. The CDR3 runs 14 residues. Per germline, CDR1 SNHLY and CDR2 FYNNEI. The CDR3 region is CASLTMGSGTEAFF. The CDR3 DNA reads TGTGCCAGCCTAACGATGGGTTCTGGCACTGAAGCTTTCTTT.

The CDR3 reads CASSLPDYSGANVLTF. CDR3 in DNA: TGCGCCAGCAGCTTGCCTGATTACTCTGGGGCCAACGTCCTGACTTTC. The chain employs TRBV5-1 and TRBJ2-6; D remains unclear. Germline CDR1 reads SGHRS; CDR2 reads YFSETQ. Trimming removed 1 base at V and 0 bases at J, with 8 bases between. The CDR3 has 16 residues.

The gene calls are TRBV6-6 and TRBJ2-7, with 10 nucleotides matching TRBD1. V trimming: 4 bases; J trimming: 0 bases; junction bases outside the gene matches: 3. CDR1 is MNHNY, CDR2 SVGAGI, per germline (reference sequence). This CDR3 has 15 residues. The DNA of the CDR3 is TGTGCCAGCAGTTCCCGGGACAGGGGCTCCTACGAGCAGTACTTC. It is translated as CASSSRDRGSYEQYF.

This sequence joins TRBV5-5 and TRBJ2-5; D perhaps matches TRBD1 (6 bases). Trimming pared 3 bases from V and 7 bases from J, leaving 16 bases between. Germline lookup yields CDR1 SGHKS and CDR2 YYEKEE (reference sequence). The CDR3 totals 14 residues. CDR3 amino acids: CASSSQGTSGTQYF. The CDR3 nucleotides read TGTGCCAGCAGCTCCCAGGGGACGTCAGGGACCCAGTACTTC. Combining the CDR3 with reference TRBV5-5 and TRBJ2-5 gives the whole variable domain DAGVTQSPTHLIKTRGQQVTLRCSPISGHKSVSWYQQVLGQGPQFIFQYYEKEERGRGNFPDRFSARQFPNYSSELNVNALLLGDSALYLCASSSQGTSGTQYFGPGTRLLVL.

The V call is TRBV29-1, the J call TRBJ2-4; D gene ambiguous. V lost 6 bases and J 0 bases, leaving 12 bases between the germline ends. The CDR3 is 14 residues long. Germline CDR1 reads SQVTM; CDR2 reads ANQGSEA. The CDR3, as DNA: TGCAGCGTCCGACCGACCGGAGCCAAAAACATTCAGTACTTC. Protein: CSVRPTGAKNIQYF.

DNA for the CDR3: TGTGCCAGCAGCACAGGACAGGGACGGGAGACCCAGTACTTC. This encodes CASSTGQGRETQYF. The chain joins TRBV5-6 to TRBJ2-5; the match to TRBD1 covers 8 bases. The J segment lost 5 bases and the V segment lost 4 bases, leaving 7 bases of the junction unmatched. Looked up from germline, CDR1 is SGHDT and CDR2 is YYEEEE. The CDR3 has 14 residues.

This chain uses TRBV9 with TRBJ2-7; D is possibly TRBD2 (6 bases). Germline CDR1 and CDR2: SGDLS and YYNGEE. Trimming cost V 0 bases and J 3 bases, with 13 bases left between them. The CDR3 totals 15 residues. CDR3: CASSVGWRDIYEQYF. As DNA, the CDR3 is TGTGCCAGCAGCGTAGGATGGCGGGATATCTACGAGCAGTACTTC.

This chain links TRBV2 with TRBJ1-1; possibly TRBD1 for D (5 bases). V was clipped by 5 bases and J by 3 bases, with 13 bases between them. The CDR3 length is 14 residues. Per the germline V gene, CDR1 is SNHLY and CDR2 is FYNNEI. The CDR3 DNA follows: TGTGCCAGCAGTTACCTACAGGCTCACACTGAAGCTTTCTTT. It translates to CASSYLQAHTEAFF.